One sample yielded the 30 T cell receptor beta chains listed below, sequenced in a study of breast tumors, draining lymph nodes, adjacent tissues. TCRdb recomputed calls from the multiplex PCR reads with MiXCR, one row per CDR3 protein. The sample carries 33,000 or so distinct CDR3 sequences, 63% recorded once. The sequencing input was breast tumor tissue. The receptor set was obtained from a female donor with breast cancer. Some clones in this sample may be carry-over from other donors' samples.

The chain combines TRBV6-6 with TRBJ2-7, with 11 bases fitting TRBD2. The CDR3 consists of 16 residues. Germline V gene data show CDR1 as MNHNY and CDR2 as SVGAGI (reference sequence). V lost 2 bases, J lost 2 bases, and 5 bases stayed unmatched. The CDR3 here is CASSYLTSGATYEQYF. Written as DNA, the CDR3 is TGTGCCAGCAGTTACCTGACTAGCGGGGCTACCTACGAGCAGTACTTC.

The rearrangement links TRBV12-3 or TRBV12-4 to TRBJ2-5; no reliable D call. Trimming pared 6 bases from V and 2 bases from J, leaving 16 bases between. CDR3 size: 15 residues. This chain's CDR3 is CASSMTLAGQETQYF. CDR3 in DNA: TGTGCCAGCAGCATGACCTTGGCTGGACAAGAGACCCAGTACTTC.

This clonotype occurred many times. The V gene is TRBV6-1, the J gene TRBJ1-6, with 8 bases fitting TRBD1. The CDR3 extends over 14 amino acids. CDR1 is MNHNS, CDR2 SASEGT, per germline. With V trimmed by 6 bases and J by 10 bases, 8 bases remained unmatched. The chain's CDR3 is CASSSGQARSPLHF. In DNA form, the CDR3 reads TGTGCCAGCAGCTCGGGACAGGCGAGATCACCCCTCCACTTT.

The chain recombines TRBV7-9 with TRBJ2-1; the D gene could be TRBD1 or TRBD2 (5 bases each). The germline V gene encodes CDR1 SEHNR and CDR2 FQNEAQ (reference sequence). V lost 1 base, J lost 12 bases, and 13 bases lay in between. This CDR3 comprises 13 residues. The CDR3 sequence is CASSLGDVAWQFF. The CDR3 region has the DNA TGTGCCAGCAGCTTAGGGGACGTCGCCTGGCAGTTCTTC.

This chain joins TRBV20-1 and TRBJ2-1; weak D call: TRBD2 (6 bases). CDR3 size: 13 residues. Trimming left V 0 bases short and J 7 bases short, with 10 bases between. The germline gives CDR1 DFQATT, CDR2 SNEGSKA (reference sequence). The CDR3 nucleotides read TGCAGTGCTAGAGAGAGTGGGAGGAATGAGCAGTTCTTC. Residues: CSARESGRNEQFF.

The chain combines TRBV4-3 with TRBJ1-6, with D perhaps matching TRBD1 (6 bases). The CDR3 contains 16 residues. Germline V gene sequence: CDR1 LGHNA, CDR2 YSLEER. V lost 2 bases, J lost 8 bases, and 16 bases lay in between. The CDR3 reads CASSQTGTLRHSPLHF. In DNA form, the CDR3 reads TGCGCCAGCAGCCAAACCGGGACACTACGCCATTCACCCCTCCACTTT.

The V gene is TRBV20-1, the J gene TRBJ2-3, with 10 nucleotides matching TRBD1. V shed 4 bases, J shed 6 bases, and the junction held 13 bases outside the gene matches. Germline V gives CDR1 DFQATT, CDR2 SNEGSKA (reference sequence). The length of the CDR3 is 16 residues. The chain's CDR3 is CSATSLTGGTADTQYF. The CDR3 DNA follows: TGCAGTGCTACCTCTTTGACAGGGGGCACAGCCGATACGCAGTATTTT.

V usage is TRBV6-1 and J usage is TRBJ2-5; 14 nucleotides agree with TRBD2. V dropped 8 bases and J dropped 5; count of bases not matched to a gene: 13. This CDR3 spans 17 amino acids. Germline V gene data show CDR1 as MNHNS and CDR2 as SASEGT. The CDR3 here is CASGEGTSGSTRETQYF. The DNA for the CDR3 is TGTGCCAGCGGAGAGGGGACTAGCGGGAGCACCAGGGAGACCCAGTACTTC.

The J gene is TRBJ1-1, the V gene TRBV18; 8 bases are shared with TRBD1. Germline loops: CDR1 KGHSH, CDR2 LQKENI. Trimming at V came to 2 bases and at J to 6 bases, leaving 5 bases not matched to a gene. This CDR3 has 14 amino acids. DNA of the CDR3: TGTGCCAGCTCACCAATCACAGGGGGGGCTGAAGCTTTCTTT. Its translation is CASSPITGGAEAFF.

CDR3 sequence reads: CASSIAGSSYNEQFF. CDR3 coding DNA: TGTGCCAGCAGCATAGCGGGGAGCTCCTACAATGAGCAGTTCTTC. The chain uses TRBV7-3 and TRBJ2-1, with TRBD2 identical over 8 bases. The CDR3 is made up of 15 amino acids. V shed 5 bases and J 0 bases; nucleotides not matched to a gene: 3. Germline-derived CDR1 and CDR2 are SGHTA and FQGTGA.

The rearrangement uses TRBV11-2 and TRBJ2-5; 9 bases align to TRBD2. This CDR3 region has 14 residues. CDR1 and CDR2 from the germline V gene are SGHAT and FQNNGV. V lost 7 bases and J lost 7; bases outside the gene matches: 10. The CDR3, as DNA: TGTGCCAGCACTATAGCGGGGGCCCTACGGACCCAGTACTTC. It is translated as CASTIAGALRTQYF. Combining the CDR3 with reference TRBV11-2 and TRBJ2-5 gives the whole variable domain EAGVAQSPRYKIIEKRQSVAFWCNPISGHATLYWYQQILGQGPKLLIQFQNNGVVDDSQLPKDRFSAERLKGVDSTLKIQPAKLEDSAVYLCASTIAGALRTQYFGPGTRLLVL.

The chain recombines TRBV6-1 with TRBJ1-2, with D unresolved. The CDR3 has 12 amino acids. Trimming took 10 bases from V and 0 from J, leaving 9 bases between them. Germline V lookup: CDR1 MNHNS, CDR2 SASEGT. CDR3 amino acids: CATTLANYGYTF. CDR3 DNA: TGTGCCACCACACTCGCTAACTATGGCTACACCTTC.

The V call is TRBV6-6, the J call TRBJ2-7; 9 bases match TRBD1. V shed 5 bases, J shed 5 bases, and the junction held 10 bases outside the gene matches. This CDR3 spans 15 amino acids. The germline gives CDR1 MNHNY, CDR2 SVGAGI (reference sequence). CDR3 in DNA: TGTGCCAGCAGTCGCCCCGGGACAGGGACCAACGAGCAGTACTTC. Encoded protein: CASSRPGTGTNEQYF.

The genes are TRBV7-9 and TRBJ1-2; 9 bases line up with TRBD1. The CDR3 totals 15 residues. V trimming: 2 bases; J trimming: 6 bases; junction bases outside the gene matches: 7. From germline, CDR1 is SEHNR and CDR2 FQNEAQ (reference sequence). The CDR3 loop is CASSLNFGTGHGYTF. CDR3 in DNA: TGTGCCAGCAGCTTAAATTTTGGGACAGGGCATGGCTACACCTTC.

The CDR3 spells CASSLVGDRDSYEQYF. The CDR3 coding sequence is TGTGCCAGCAGCTTAGTGGGGGACAGGGACTCCTACGAGCAGTACTTC. V usage is TRBV11-2 and J usage is TRBJ2-7, with 9 bases aligning to TRBD1. V shed 1 base, J shed 0 bases, and the junction held 4 bases outside the gene matches. This CDR3 comprises 16 residues. Germline-derived CDR1 and CDR2 are SGHAT and FQNNGV.

The sample holds a few counts of this clonotype. This sequence joins TRBV2 and TRBJ2-1; possibly TRBD1 or TRBD2 for D (6 bases each). Germline V gives CDR1 SNHLY, CDR2 FYNNEI. The CDR3 is 14 amino acids. CDR3 sequence reads: CACLRGTAYNEQFF. DNA for the CDR3: TGTGCTTGCCTTAGGGGGACTGCCTACAATGAGCAGTTCTTC.

The J gene is TRBJ2-7, the V gene TRBV7-2; D might be TRBD1 or TRBD2, each matching 5 bases. The V gene's germline CDR1 is SGHTA and CDR2 FQGNSA. The CDR3 sequence is 14 residues long. CDR3 region: CASSLSLGTYGQYV. CDR3 sequence (DNA): TGTGCCAGCAGCTTATCTCTAGGGACCTACGGGCAGTACGTC.

In this sample, this clonotype turned up many times. A much larger clone sits a single nucleotide away, making a read error possible. The chain couples TRBV5-1 to TRBJ2-1; TRBD2 might be the D (5 bases). Germline V gene sequence: CDR1 SGHRS, CDR2 YFSETQ. Trimming removed 4 bases at V and 13 bases at J, with 18 bases between. The CDR3 is 13 amino acids. CDR3 region: CASSRRGGSDQFF. The CDR3 nucleotides read TGCGCCAGCAGCCGTAGAGGAGGTAGTGACCAGTTCTTC.

The chain couples TRBV7-3 to TRBJ2-3; 9 bases agree with TRBD2. The CDR3 is 16 amino acids. V was pared by 2 bases and J by 0 bases, with 3 bases of the junction left unmatched. The germline CDR1 and CDR2 sequences are SGHTA and FQGTGA. CDR3 sequence: CASSLDTSGSTDTQYF. The CDR3 coding sequence is TGTGCCAGCAGCTTAGATACTAGCGGGAGCACAGATACGCAGTATTTT. The complete variable domain, with remaining parts taken from reference TRBV7-3 and TRBJ2-3, reads GAGVSQTPSNKVTEKGKYVELRCDPISGHTALYWYRQSLGQGPEFLIYFQGTGAADDSGLPNDRFFAVRPEGSVSTLKIQRTERGDSAVYLCASSLDTSGSTDTQYFGPGTRLTVL.

This clonotype occurred many times. This may stem from a read error, because a much larger clone lies one nucleotide away. The chain combines TRBV7-9 with TRBJ2-5; the D gene is possibly TRBD2 (6 bases). The CDR3 has 15 amino acids. Germline assignment: CDR1 SEHNR and CDR2 FQNEAQ (reference sequence). CDR3 sequence: CASSTPGLLRETQHF. The CDR3, as DNA: TGTGCCAGCAGTACCCCGGGACTCCTACGGGAGACCCAGCACTTC.

Relative to its sample, this clonotype is medium-sized (0.01 to 0.1%). The junction does not match germline at one end; this may be a read error. This CDR3 is CARPTSGSRDTQYF. The CDR3 nucleotides read TGCGCCAGACCGACTAGCGGGAGCAGAGATACGCAGTATTTT. The genes are TRBV5-1 and TRBJ2-3; 12 nucleotides agree with TRBD2. This CDR3 has 14 amino acids. Per germline, CDR1 SGHRS and CDR2 YFSETQ.

V and J are TRBV29-1 and TRBJ2-3; unclear D gene. The length of the CDR3 is 12 residues. The germline gives CDR1 SQVTM, CDR2 ANQGSEA. Deletions cut 1 base from V and 4 bases from J, with 6 bases between. CDR3 DNA: TGCAGCGTTGAAGGGAGTGCAGATACGCAGTATTTT. Its protein product is CSVEGSADTQYF.

This clonotype has ten or more counts. The V and J genes are TRBV28 and TRBJ2-5, with 7 bases that match TRBD1. This CDR3 is built from 12 residues. Trimming at V came to 5 bases and at J to 8 bases, leaving 5 bases not matched to a gene. The V gene's germline CDR1 is MDHEN and CDR2 SYDVKM. CDR3 sequence: CASSQGVVTQYF. CDR3 DNA: TGTGCCAGCAGTCAGGGGGTGGTTACCCAGTACTTC.

The V call is TRBV19, the J call TRBJ2-7; 13 nucleotides line up with TRBD2. The germline V gene has CDR1 LNHDA and CDR2 SQIVND (reference sequence). The CDR3 runs to 15 residues. The V segment lost 4 bases and the J segment 4 bases; nucleotides outside the gene matches: 4. The CDR3 coding sequence is TGTGCCAGTAGTACCCGGACTAGCGGGAGATACGAGCAGTACTTC. Protein: CASSTRTSGRYEQYF.

This clonotype has ten or more counts. The chain has TRBV6-6 and TRBJ2-7; 8 nucleotides agree with TRBD2. The V gene end was trimmed by 5 bases and the J gene end by 5 bases; junction bases not matched to a gene: 14. Germline V gives CDR1 MNHNY, CDR2 SVGAGI (reference sequence). The CDR3 covers 16 residues. CDR3 sequence: CASSPNRASGSHEQYF. The CDR3 nucleotides read TGTGCCAGCAGTCCTAACCGGGCTAGCGGGTCCCACGAGCAGTACTTC.

This clonotype was counted ten times or more. This may arise from a read error, as a much more abundant clone is one base away. The chain couples TRBV19 to TRBJ2-3; D gene unclear. The J call may be in error: the DNA end matches TRBJ1-5 better. CDR3 length equals 16 residues. Per germline, CDR1 LNHDA and CDR2 SQIVND (reference sequence). CDR3 region: CASSIDRAGVRDTQHF. The CDR3 nucleotides are TGTGCCAGTAGTATAGATAGAGCGGGAGTAAGAGATACGCAGCATTTT.

This chain joins TRBV20-1 and TRBJ2-1; TRBD2 might be the D (5 bases). CDR3 length: 8 amino acids. The germline CDR1 and CDR2 sequences are DFQATT and SNEGSKA (reference sequence). CDR3 sequence reads: CRGDEQFF. The CDR3 DNA sequence: TGCAGGGGAGATGAGCAGTTCTTC.

V gene TRBV6-2 or TRBV6-3 combines with J gene TRBJ1-6; D unclear. CDR1 and CDR2 (germline): MNHEY, SVGEGT. The V and J ends lost 7 bases and 13 bases respectively, with 14 bases between them. There are 12 residues in the CDR3. The CDR3 DNA follows: TGTGCCAGCATGAGGACCCTCGGGCCCCTCCACTTT. It yields the protein CASMRTLGPLHF.

This clonotype is categorized as medium-sized. The rearrangement links TRBV2 to TRBJ1-4, with 7 bases aligning to TRBD1. Trimming removed 2 bases from V and 7 bases from J; junction bases left unmatched: 10. The CDR3 contains 16 residues. Germline lookup yields CDR1 SNHLY and CDR2 FYNNEI. The CDR3 loop reads CASSERATGIVEKLFF. The CDR3 nucleotides are TGTGCCAGCAGTGAAAGGGCGACAGGGATCGTTGAAAAACTGTTTTTT.

This chain links TRBV28 with TRBJ2-7; tentatively, D is TRBD1 (6 bases). Germline CDR1 is MDHEN and CDR2 is SYDVKM. The germline V and J ends were trimmed by 7 bases and 2 bases, with 9 bases remaining between them. This CDR3 has 12 residues. The CDR3 loop reads CASNTGPYEQYF. In nucleotides, the CDR3 is TGTGCCAGCAATACAGGGCCCTACGAGCAGTACTTC.